This TCR beta chain was sequenced in a study of shared clonotypes between healthy human individuals. CDR3 length: 15 residues. CDR1 and CDR2 (germline): SGHKS, YYEKEE (reference sequence). Trimming stripped 4 bases from V and 8 bases from J, with 21 bases between. Only CD45RO-negative cells positively selected for CCR7 counted as naive CD8 cells, so terminally differentiated effector memory CD45RA+ cells were excluded. Only in-frame clones appear in the TCRdb table, and some are missing; sequencing was by immunoSEQ multiplex PCR. Among roughly 1,800,000 clones listed, approximately 94% were seen once.

The chain uses TRBV5-5 and TRBJ1-2, with a tentative D call TRBD1 (6 bases). The receptor was derived from a man younger than 30 in good health. Specimen: naive CD8+ T cells sorted from blood. This CDR3 reads CASSAYLDSGDGYTF. CDR3 DNA: TGTGCCAGCAGCGCTTATCTTGACTCAGGGGACGGCTACACCTTC.